The 8 T cell receptor beta chains listed next were all sequenced from one sample in a study of a mutant IDH1 vaccine in newly diagnosed glioma. The method was immunoSEQ multiplex PCR; TCRdb's version includes in-frame clones alone and lacks a portion of them. The table shows 95,000 to 100,000 clones, with about 90% occurring only once. The time point was: baseline, week 1 (first vaccination visit). Treatment defined: pre-vaccination baseline after standard-of-care therapy. Sample: PBMCs, taken from a glioma patient treated with radiotherapy, temozolomide or both. The receptors derive from a woman aged 45-65 years with glioma.

This clone showed up just a few times. The chain links TRBV18 to TRBJ1-1; tentatively, D is TRBD1 (6 bases). Per the germline V gene, CDR1 is KGHSH and CDR2 is LQKENI. The V end was cut by 2 bases, the J end by 1 base, with 11 bases between. This CDR3 has 15 residues. CDR3 nucleotide sequence: TGTGCCAGCTCACCAATACAGGGAAGGAACACTGAAGCTTTCTTT. Its translation is CASSPIQGRNTEAFF.

The chain links TRBV5-1 to TRBJ2-5, with a weak D call TRBD1 (5 bases). This CDR3 contains 14 residues. V was shortened by 2 bases and J by 5 bases, with 13 bases between the two germline ends. In germline, CDR1 is SGHRS, CDR2 YFSETQ. CDR3 nucleotide sequence: TGCGCCAGCAGCTTTGGACAACCCGGGGAGACCCAGTACTTC. Translating it yields CASSFGQPGETQYF.

The chain is built from TRBV7-9 and TRBJ1-2; D is possibly TRBD1 (5 bases). Trimming took off 1 base at V and 5 bases at J, with 17 bases between the two ends. CDR3 size: 16 residues. Germline lookup yields CDR1 SEHNR and CDR2 FQNEAQ (reference sequence). CDR3 sequence reads: CASSLGTDSWSYGYTF. CDR3 coding DNA: TGTGCCAGCAGCTTAGGGACCGACAGTTGGTCTTATGGCTACACCTTC.

The genes are TRBV7-9 and TRBJ1-2; no reliable D call. CDR1 is SEHNR and CDR2 is FQNEAQ in the germline V gene (reference sequence). The CDR3 totals 15 residues. Between the trimmed V and J ends, which lost 5 bases and 6 bases, there was a span of 19 bases. CDR3 residues: CASSMTPQQRDGYTF. CDR3 DNA sequence: TGTGCCAGCAGCATGACCCCCCAGCAGCGAGATGGCTACACCTTC.

This chain's CDR3 is CASSYRPGGKDTEAFF. The DNA of the CDR3 is TGTGCCAGCAGTTACCGTCCAGGGGGCAAGGACACTGAAGCTTTCTTT. V and J are TRBV6-5 and TRBJ1-1; 8 bases align to TRBD1. The CDR3 contains 16 residues. With 2 bases clipped from V and 3 bases from J, the junction kept 8 bases outside the gene matches. Germline CDR1 is MNHEY and CDR2 is SVGAGI.

Here the CDR3 DNA reads TGCGCCAGCAGCTTGGGACAGGGGAGCGAAAAACTGTTTTTT. Protein product: CASSLGQGSEKLFF. This sequence joins TRBV5-1 and TRBJ1-4; 8 bases are a match to TRBD1. Germline-derived CDR1 and CDR2 are SGHRS and YFSETQ. The CDR3 sequence is 14 residues long. V shed 0 bases and J 8 bases; nucleotides not matched to a gene: 3.

The genes are TRBV18 and TRBJ1-4, with D perhaps TRBD1 (6 bases). Trimming cost V 0 bases and J 8 bases, with 13 bases left between them. The CDR3 length is 15 residues. The germline V gene encodes CDR1 KGHSH and CDR2 LQKENI. The CDR3 coding sequence is TGTGCCAGCTCACCACCAGGGGTGGGGGCCGAAAAACTGTTTTTT. The encoded protein is CASSPPGVGAEKLFF.

The table lists this clone with a few counts. Here the CDR3 DNA reads TGTGCCAGCAGCTCGATAACAGAGGCGGGGAGAGCTTTCTTT. It yields the protein CASSSITEAGRAFF. The V and J genes are TRBV5-4 and TRBJ1-1, with unresolved D. This CDR3 is 14 amino acids long. CDR1 is SGHNT, CDR2 YYREEE, per germline (reference sequence). The V end was cut by 3 bases, the J end by 10 bases, with 19 bases between.